This T cell receptor (beta chain) was documented in a study of blood T cell repertoires in COVID-19. Study-level background: PBMCs, B-cell-depleted T cells, or T cells provided the cDNA or gDNA that made up the material.

As originally analysed: Amplified reference gene primers provided the basis for estimating nucleated cell counts. Data came from immunoSEQ multiplex PCR; TCRdb stores just in-frame clones and leaves some out. V and J calls and clone size follow that table, whereas D and trimming were derived from the DNA. The sample consists of roughly 120,000 clones, approximately 80% of them appearing once. The material sequenced was peripheral blood. This TCR came from a woman of 80 years or more with active or convalescent COVID-19.

The CDR3: CASSWGMEGRGNTIYF. DNA of the CDR3: TGTGCCAGCAGCTGGGGGATGGAAGGGAGGGGAAACACCATATATTTT. The chain carries TRBV3-1 (or the pseudogene TRBV3-2) and TRBJ1-3, with D tentatively TRBD1 (5 bases). V was pared by 5 bases and J by 4 bases, with 18 bases between. CDR3 size: 16 residues. CDR1 is LGHDT and CDR2 is YNNKEL in the germline V gene (reference sequence).